The 31 T cell receptor beta chains reported below all come from one sample, sequenced in a study of shared clonotypes between healthy human individuals. Terminally differentiated effector memory CD45RA+ cells were excluded from the naive CD8 cells, which were CD45RO-negative and positively selected for CCR7. Sequencing was performed with immunoSEQ multiplex PCR; in TCRdb, only in-frame clones are kept and a portion is missing. The sample lists around 2.1 million clones, 93% seen once, with more than 1.5% in the top ten. Material: naive CD8+ T cells from PBMCs. These TCRs come from a man between 18 and 29 years old in good health. Some clones in this sample may be carry-over from other donors' samples.

The V call is TRBV10-2, the J call TRBJ2-7, with D perhaps given as TRBD1 or TRBD2 (5 bases each). V was shortened by 3 bases and J by 5 bases, with 8 bases between the two germline ends. The CDR3 sequence is 12 residues long. Germline V gene lookup returns CDR1 WSHSY and CDR2 SAAADI. CDR3 residues: CASSDRENEQYF. The CDR3, as DNA: TGCGCCAGCAGTGACAGGGAGAACGAGCAGTACTTC.

The genes are TRBV27 and TRBJ2-2; 13 bases align to TRBD2. The CDR3 sequence is 16 residues long. Germline V gene data show CDR1 as MNHEY and CDR2 as SMNVEV (reference sequence). V shed 5 bases and J 2 bases; nucleotides not matched to a gene: 2. The CDR3, as DNA: TGTGCCAGCAGTCAGGGACTAGCGGGAAACACCGGGGAGCTGTTTTTT. It encodes CASSQGLAGNTGELFF.

The CDR3 coding sequence is TGTGCCAGCAGCTCCCAACCGGGTTGGCGGGAGGGCCGTGGGTACGAGCAGTACTTC. This codes for CASSSQPGWREGRGYEQYF. V usage is TRBV7-8 and J usage is TRBJ2-7, with 9 positions matching TRBD2. The CDR3 loop spans 19 amino acids. V shed 4 bases and J 4 bases; nucleotides not matched to a gene: 20. The V gene's germline CDR1 is SGHVS and CDR2 FQNEAQ.

The chain combines TRBV13 with TRBJ2-1; 16 nucleotides match TRBD2. In germline, CDR1 is PRHDT, CDR2 FYEKMQ (reference sequence). This CDR3 comprises 17 residues. After removal of 5 bases from V and 6 bases from J, the junction contained 7 bases not matched to a gene. CDR3: CASSQGLAGGPGNEQFF. The CDR3 DNA follows: TGTGCCAGCAGCCAGGGACTAGCGGGAGGGCCGGGCAATGAGCAGTTCTTC.

In its sample, this clone was seen once. The V call is TRBV28, the J call TRBJ2-3; D gene ambiguous. The length of the CDR3 is 14 residues. Trimming took 7 bases from V and 6 from J, leaving 17 bases between them. The V gene's germline CDR1 is MDHEN and CDR2 SYDVKM. The CDR3 sequence: CASNSLSDPDTQYF. The CDR3 nucleotides are TGTGCCAGCAATTCGCTGTCAGATCCGGATACGCAGTATTTT.

This clone was counted once. The chain joins TRBV28 to TRBJ2-5; D is perhaps TRBD1 (6 bases). Matching the DNA end better, TRBJ2-7 makes the J call doubtful. The V gene's germline CDR1 is MDHEN and CDR2 SYDVKM. The CDR3 is 13 residues long. The CDR3 is CASGMDSSYEQYF. CDR3 in DNA: TGTGCCAGCGGAATGGACAGCTCCTACGAGCAGTACTTC.

V gene TRBV28 combines with J gene TRBJ1-5; D ambiguous. This CDR3 region has 13 residues. Germline V gene data show CDR1 as MDHEN and CDR2 as SYDVKM. V was pared by 5 bases and J by 5 bases, with 10 bases between. CDR3 sequence (DNA): TGTGCCAGCAGTGAACAGCCTGATCAGCCCCAGCATTTT. Its translation is CASSEQPDQPQHF.

The chain uses TRBV6-5 and TRBJ1-2; D gene uncertain. The CDR3 covers 15 residues. Trimming stripped 0 bases from V and 7 bases from J, with 15 bases between. Germline V gene lookup returns CDR1 MNHEY and CDR2 SVGAGI. Here the CDR3 reads CASSYSLQDGGGYTF. DNA for the CDR3: TGTGCCAGCAGTTACTCCCTCCAGGATGGAGGTGGCTACACCTTC.

The V gene is TRBV2, the J gene TRBJ2-5, with 11 bases that match TRBD1. The V gene end was trimmed by 7 bases and the J gene end by 5 bases; junction bases not matched to a gene: 15. This CDR3 region has 17 residues. CDR1 is SNHLY, CDR2 FYNNEI, per germline. DNA of the CDR3: TGTGCCAGCAAGAATAGGCTTGGACAGGGGGCCGAGGAGACCCAGTACTTC. It is translated as CASKNRLGQGAEETQYF.

About this clone: This sample includes further DNA sequences coding for the same CDR3. The chain links TRBV7-6 to TRBJ2-1, with TRBD2 matching over 14 bases. The CDR3 sequence is 15 residues long. The ends lost 5 bases at V and 8 bases at J; junction bases unmatched: 5. CDR1 and CDR2 from the germline V gene are SGHVS and FNYEAQ. The CDR3 DNA is TGTGCCAGCAGCCTTGGACTAGCGGGAGGAGATGAGCAGTTCTTC. It specifies CASSLGLAGGDEQFF.

The chain joins TRBV27 to TRBJ2-7; D not resolved. V dropped 3 bases and J dropped 1 base, with 7 bases sitting between them. The germline V gene has CDR1 MNHEY and CDR2 SMNVEV (reference sequence). CDR3 length equals 13 residues. This CDR3 reads CASSLIESYEQYF. CDR3 DNA sequence: TGTGCCAGCAGTTTGATAGAGTCCTACGAGCAGTACTTC.

This chain connects TRBV27 to TRBJ2-1; a possible D gene is TRBD2 (5 bases). The CDR3 runs to 15 residues. CDR1 MNHEY and CDR2 SMNVEV come from the germline V gene (reference sequence). Between the trimmed V and J ends, which lost 7 bases and 6 bases, there was a span of 19 bases. The CDR3 sequence is CASKSSSEGPNEQFF. The CDR3 coding sequence is TGTGCCAGCAAGTCTTCGAGCGAGGGCCCCAATGAGCAGTTCTTC.

The DNA of the CDR3 is TGTGCCAGCAGCGTAACAGACGCACTTGGGACCCAGTACTTC. Protein product: CASSVTDALGTQYF. This chain joins TRBV9 and TRBJ2-5, with D hard to call. With 1 base removed from V and 7 bases from J, the gap between germline ends came to 14 bases. Germline CDR1 SGDLS, CDR2 YYNGEE. The CDR3 length is 14 residues.

V and J are TRBV7-9 and TRBJ1-5; 9 positions agree with TRBD1. The CDR3 has 15 amino acids. Germline V gives CDR1 SEHNR, CDR2 FQNEAQ (reference sequence). With 1 base clipped from V and 6 bases from J, the junction kept 4 bases outside the gene matches. The CDR3 sequence is CASSLVGQGRQPQHF. CDR3 in DNA: TGTGCCAGCAGCTTAGTGGGACAGGGTCGTCAGCCCCAGCATTTT.

This rearrangement joins TRBV7-8 to TRBJ2-7, with unresolved D. The CDR3 spans 14 residues. V lost 5 bases and J lost 3, with 14 bases in between. Germline-derived CDR1 and CDR2 are SGHVS and FQNEAQ. The CDR3 spells CASSLADRFYEQYF. The CDR3, as DNA: TGTGCCAGCAGCCTTGCAGACCGTTTCTACGAGCAGTACTTC.

Notes on this clone: The identical CDR3 is also encoded by other nucleotide sequences in the sample. This rearrangement joins TRBV4-3 to TRBJ2-1; D not resolved. The CDR3 runs 15 residues. Per the germline V gene, CDR1 is LGHNA and CDR2 is YSLEER. V gave up 1 base and J gave up 0 bases, with 7 bases separating them. The CDR3 loop reads CASSQVWSSYNEQFF. As DNA, the CDR3 is TGCGCCAGCAGCCAAGTCTGGAGCTCCTACAATGAGCAGTTCTTC.

This clone was seen a single time. V is TRBV5-1 and J is TRBJ1-1, with a possible D match to TRBD1 (5 bases). This CDR3 is built from 15 residues. V dropped 4 bases and J dropped 2 bases, with 15 bases sitting between them. CDR1 and CDR2 (germline): SGHRS, YFSETQ. CDR3 residues: CASSPAEGTNTEAFF. The CDR3 coding sequence is TGCGCCAGCAGCCCGGCGGAAGGGACCAACACTGAAGCTTTCTTT.

The rearrangement joins TRBV28 to TRBJ1-1, with 7 bases lining up with TRBD1. This CDR3 spans 12 amino acids. The germline CDR1 and CDR2 sequences are MDHEN and SYDVKM. The V gene end was trimmed by 8 bases and the J gene end by 4 bases; junction bases not matched to a gene: 4. CDR3 coding DNA: TGTGCCAGCCACAGGGGTATCACTGAAGCTTTCTTT. This gives the protein CASHRGITEAFF.

The chain recombines TRBV7-8 with TRBJ2-5, with a possible D match to TRBD1 (6 bases). Trimming removed 4 bases at V and 5 bases at J, with 20 bases between. Germline loops: CDR1 SGHVS, CDR2 FQNEAQ. This CDR3 is built from 16 residues. The CDR3 DNA follows: TGTGCCAGCAGCTACAAGCGAGTTAGGGGGTGGGAGACCCAGTACTTC. Translated: CASSYKRVRGWETQYF. Full variable domain (rest looked up from reference TRBV7-8 and TRBJ2-5): GAGVSQSPRYKVAKRGQDVALRCDPISGHVSLFWYQQALGQGPEFLTYFQNEAQLDKSGLPSDRFFAERPEGSVSTLKIQRTQQEDSAVYLCASSYKRVRGWETQYFGPGTRLLVL.

This rearrangement joins TRBV30 to TRBJ1-5; a possible D gene is TRBD1 (6 bases). The V end was cut by 3 bases, the J end by 5 bases, with 11 bases between. The CDR3 is 13 residues long. Per germline, CDR1 GTSNPN and CDR2 SVGIG (reference sequence). The CDR3 DNA is TGTGCCTGGAGCGAACAGGGTTATCAGCCCCAGCATTTT. Its translation: CAWSEQGYQPQHF.

The rearrangement uses TRBV9 and TRBJ2-5, with 8 bases that match TRBD2. Looked up from germline, CDR1 is SGDLS and CDR2 is YYNGEE. Trimming cost V 3 bases and J 1 base; bases outside gene matches: 8. The CDR3 extends over 16 amino acids. The CDR3 region has the DNA TGTGCCAGCAGCGGAGCGGGAGAGGGACTCCAAGAGACCCAGTACTTC. Translation: CASSGAGEGLQETQYF.

The chain couples TRBV4-1 to TRBJ2-7; D not certain. Trimming left V 4 bases short and J 7 bases short, with 17 bases between. Per the germline V gene, CDR1 is MGHRA and CDR2 is YSYEKL. This CDR3 is built from 14 residues. CDR3 nucleotide sequence: TGCGCCAGCAGCCTTCAGGCTTCTAATCGGGAGCAGTACTTC. Amino acids: CASSLQASNREQYF.

In nucleotides, the CDR3 is TGTGCCAGTAGTTGGCGGCCGCCTCCCCGCGGGGAGCTGTTTTTT. This gives the protein CASSWRPPPRGELFF. The rearrangement uses TRBV19 and TRBJ2-2; D gene uncertain. V was pared by 5 bases and J by 7 bases, with 17 bases between. The length of the CDR3 is 15 residues. Looked up from germline, CDR1 is LNHDA and CDR2 is SQIVND (reference sequence).

The CDR3 DNA reads TGTGCCAGCAGCTTAGAGGGCCTTACTAGCGGGGCAACCGGGGAGCTGTTTTTT. Protein product: CASSLEGLTSGATGELFF. The chain carries TRBV7-9 and TRBJ2-2, with 10 bases identical to TRBD2. Germline CDR1 reads SEHNR; CDR2 reads FQNEAQ (reference sequence). This CDR3 comprises 18 residues. The trim removed 1 base at V and 5 bases at J, leaving 10 bases unmatched.

This clone was found a few times. The rearrangement links TRBV6-1 to TRBJ1-2, with TRBD1 matching over 10 bases. This CDR3 has 15 amino acids. Germline V gene data show CDR1 as MNHNS and CDR2 as SASEGT. V was pared by 1 base and J by 7 bases, with 6 bases of the junction left unmatched. In DNA form, the CDR3 reads TGTGCCAGCAGTGAAGAGCGGACAGGGGGAAGTGGCTACACCTTC. This translates into CASSEERTGGSGYTF.

In this sample, this clone turned up once. The V gene is TRBV15, the J gene TRBJ2-5, with a possible D match to TRBD2 (5 bases). Per the germline V gene, CDR1 is LNHNV and CDR2 is YYDKDF (reference sequence). With 6 bases removed from V and 4 bases from J, the gap between germline ends came to 12 bases. The CDR3 has 13 residues. The CDR3 loop is CATRTDWSETQYF. Here the CDR3 DNA reads TGTGCCACCAGAACGGACTGGTCAGAGACCCAGTACTTC.

This clone appeared a single time. This chain connects TRBV7-3 to TRBJ2-7; possible D gene TRBD2, 5 bases. Between the trimmed V and J ends, which lost 4 bases and 5 bases, there was a span of 18 bases. The CDR3 runs to 15 residues. Germline values: CDR1 SGHTA, CDR2 FQGTGA. CDR3 in amino acids: CASSSRLSDSDEQYF. CDR3 nucleotides: TGTGCCAGCAGCTCCCGCCTTAGCGATTCGGACGAGCAGTACTTC.

The V call is TRBV29-1, the J call TRBJ2-7; 7 bases match TRBD1. With V trimmed by 5 bases and J by 3 bases, 7 bases remained unmatched. Germline V lookup: CDR1 SQVTM, CDR2 ANQGSEA. The CDR3 loop spans 13 amino acids. CDR3 sequence: CSVIRDRSYEQYF. CDR3 nucleotide sequence: TGCAGCGTTATCAGGGACAGAAGCTACGAGCAGTACTTC.

The rearrangement uses TRBV5-8 and TRBJ2-2; perhaps D is TRBD1 or TRBD2 (6 bases each). V was cut by 0 bases and J by 11 bases, with 20 bases left in between. Germline loops: CDR1 SGHTS, CDR2 YDEGEE. The CDR3 is 16 amino acids. The CDR3 region has the DNA TGTGCCAGCAGCTTGGGGAGGGGGACGGCCGTAGGAGAGCTGTTTTTT. Protein sequence: CASSLGRGTAVGELFF.

The chain links TRBV5-1 to TRBJ1-5; 7 bases fit TRBD1. The trim removed 4 bases at V and 1 base at J, leaving 5 bases unmatched. The V gene's germline CDR1 is SGHRS and CDR2 YFSETQ. The CDR3 covers 15 residues. The CDR3 loop reads CASSVTGESNQPQHF. CDR3 in DNA: TGCGCCAGCAGCGTCACAGGGGAAAGCAATCAGCCCCAGCATTTT. Drawing the rest from reference TRBV5-1 and TRBJ1-5, the complete variable domain is KAGVTQTPRYLIKTRGQQVTLSCSPISGHRSVSWYQQTPGQGLQFLFEYFSETQRNKGNFPGRFSGRQFSNSRSEMNVSTLELGDSALYLCASSVTGESNQPQHFGDGTRLSIL.

The chain combines TRBV19 with TRBJ2-5, with a possible D match to TRBD2 (6 bases). This CDR3 contains 14 residues. The germline gives CDR1 LNHDA, CDR2 SQIVND (reference sequence). The ends were cut back, 7 bases at V and 7 bases at J, with 19 bases in the middle. The CDR3 nucleotides are TGTGCCAGTACCCCGGGGGTCGGTGCGTGGACCCAGTACTTC. As protein: CASTPGVGAWTQYF.